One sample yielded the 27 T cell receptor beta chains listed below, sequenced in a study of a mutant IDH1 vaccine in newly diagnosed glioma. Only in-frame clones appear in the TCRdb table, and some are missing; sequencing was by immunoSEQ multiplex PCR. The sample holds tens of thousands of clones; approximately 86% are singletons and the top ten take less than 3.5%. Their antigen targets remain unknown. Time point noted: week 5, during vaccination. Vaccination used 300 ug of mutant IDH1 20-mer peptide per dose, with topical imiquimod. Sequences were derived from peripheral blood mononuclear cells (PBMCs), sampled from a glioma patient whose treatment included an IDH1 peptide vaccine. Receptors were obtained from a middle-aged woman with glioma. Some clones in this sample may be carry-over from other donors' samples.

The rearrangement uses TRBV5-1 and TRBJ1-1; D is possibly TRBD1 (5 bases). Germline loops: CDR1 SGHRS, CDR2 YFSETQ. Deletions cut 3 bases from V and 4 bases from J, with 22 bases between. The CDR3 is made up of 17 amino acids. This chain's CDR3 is CASSSLRGGEKGTEAFF. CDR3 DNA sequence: TGCGCCAGCAGCTCATTGCGGGGGGGGGAGAAAGGCACTGAAGCTTTCTTT.

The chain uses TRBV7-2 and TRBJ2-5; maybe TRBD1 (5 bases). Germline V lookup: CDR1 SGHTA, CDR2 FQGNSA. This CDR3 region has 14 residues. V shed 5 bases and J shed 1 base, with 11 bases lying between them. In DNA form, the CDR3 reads TGTGCCAGCAGCCTGACAGCCATCCAAGAGACCCAGTACTTC. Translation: CASSLTAIQETQYF.

CDR3: CSVEDLGRNVPYEQYF. The CDR3 DNA sequence: TGCAGCGTTGAAGATCTCGGTAGGAACGTTCCCTACGAGCAGTACTTC. The V call is TRBV29-1, the J call TRBJ2-7; D gene unclear. The germline V gene encodes CDR1 SQVTM and CDR2 ANQGSEA. This CDR3 spans 16 amino acids. The germline V and J ends were trimmed by 0 bases and 2 bases, with 17 bases remaining between them.

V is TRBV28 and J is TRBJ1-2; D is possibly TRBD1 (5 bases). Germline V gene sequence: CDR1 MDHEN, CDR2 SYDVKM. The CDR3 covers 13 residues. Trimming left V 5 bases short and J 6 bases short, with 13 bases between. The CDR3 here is CASSNRPRNGYTF. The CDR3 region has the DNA TGTGCCAGCAGTAACAGGCCACGTAATGGCTACACCTTC.

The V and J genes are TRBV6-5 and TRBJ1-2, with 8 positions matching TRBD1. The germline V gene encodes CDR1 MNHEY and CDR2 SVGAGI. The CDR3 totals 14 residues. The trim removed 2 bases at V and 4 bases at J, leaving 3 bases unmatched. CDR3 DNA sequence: TGTGCCAGCAGTTACAGCGACAGGGGCTATGGCTACACCTTC. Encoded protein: CASSYSDRGYGYTF.

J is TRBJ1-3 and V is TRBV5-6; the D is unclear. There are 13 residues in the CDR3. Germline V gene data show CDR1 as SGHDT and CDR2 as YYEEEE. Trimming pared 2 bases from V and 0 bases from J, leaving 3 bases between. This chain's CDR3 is CASSFSSGNTIYF. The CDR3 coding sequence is TGTGCCAGCAGCTTCAGCTCTGGAAACACCATATATTTT.

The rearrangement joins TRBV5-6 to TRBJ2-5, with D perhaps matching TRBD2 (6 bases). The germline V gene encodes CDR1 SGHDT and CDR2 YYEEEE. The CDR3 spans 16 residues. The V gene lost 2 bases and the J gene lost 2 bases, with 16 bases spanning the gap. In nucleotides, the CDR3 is TGTGCCAGCAGCTTTGAGCTCGGGGGAGATCAAGAGACCCAGTACTTC. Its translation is CASSFELGGDQETQYF. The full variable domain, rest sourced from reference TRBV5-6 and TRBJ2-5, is DAGVTQSPTHLIKTRGQQVTLRCSPKSGHDTVSWYQQALGQGPQFIFQYYEEEERQRGNFPDRFSGHQFPNYSSELNVNALLLGDSALYLCASSFELGGDQETQYFGPGTRLLVL.

The CDR3 reads CASSQDFPSGNTIYF. CDR3 in DNA: TGCGCCAGCAGCCAAGACTTCCCCTCTGGAAACACCATATATTTT. The chain employs TRBV4-1 and TRBJ1-3; D remains unclear. The CDR3 loop spans 15 amino acids. The germline gives CDR1 MGHRA, CDR2 YSYEKL. Trimming pared 0 bases from V and 0 bases from J, leaving 6 bases between.

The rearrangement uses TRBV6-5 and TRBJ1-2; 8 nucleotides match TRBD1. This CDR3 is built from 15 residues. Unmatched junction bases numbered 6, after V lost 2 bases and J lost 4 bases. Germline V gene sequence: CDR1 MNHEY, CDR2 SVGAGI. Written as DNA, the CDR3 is TGTGCCAGCAGTTACGACACAGGGGGGGGCTATGGCTACACCTTC. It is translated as CASSYDTGGGYGYTF.

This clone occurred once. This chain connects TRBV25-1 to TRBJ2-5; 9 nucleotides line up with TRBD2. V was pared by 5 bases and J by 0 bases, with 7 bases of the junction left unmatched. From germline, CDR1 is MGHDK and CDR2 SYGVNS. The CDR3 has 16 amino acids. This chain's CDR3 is CASSPKVAGDQETQYF. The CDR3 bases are TGTGCCAGCAGTCCGAAAGTAGCGGGAGACCAAGAGACCCAGTACTTC.

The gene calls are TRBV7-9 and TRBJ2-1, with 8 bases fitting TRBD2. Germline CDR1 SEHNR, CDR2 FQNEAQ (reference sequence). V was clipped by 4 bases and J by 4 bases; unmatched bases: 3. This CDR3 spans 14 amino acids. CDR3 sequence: CASSSREDYNEQFF. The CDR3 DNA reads TGTGCCAGCAGCTCGCGGGAGGATTACAATGAGCAGTTCTTC.

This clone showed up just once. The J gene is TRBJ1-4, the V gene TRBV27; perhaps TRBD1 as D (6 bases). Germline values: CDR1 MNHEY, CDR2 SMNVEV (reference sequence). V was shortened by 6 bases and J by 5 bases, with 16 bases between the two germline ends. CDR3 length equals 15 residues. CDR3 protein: CASRAMDSPNEKLFF. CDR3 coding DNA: TGTGCCAGCAGGGCAATGGACAGCCCAAATGAAAAACTGTTTTTT.

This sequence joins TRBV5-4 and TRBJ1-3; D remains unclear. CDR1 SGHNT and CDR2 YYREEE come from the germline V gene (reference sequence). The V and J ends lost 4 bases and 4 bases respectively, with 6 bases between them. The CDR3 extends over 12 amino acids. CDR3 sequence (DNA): TGTGCCAGCAGCCCCGAAGGAAACACCATATATTTT. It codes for CASSPEGNTIYF. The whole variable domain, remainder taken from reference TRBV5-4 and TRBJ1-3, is ETGVTQSPTHLIKTRGQQVTLRCSSQSGHNTVSWYQQALGQGPQFIFQYYREEENGRGNFPPRFSGLQFPNYSSELNVNALELDDSALYLCASSPEGNTIYFGEGSWLTVV.

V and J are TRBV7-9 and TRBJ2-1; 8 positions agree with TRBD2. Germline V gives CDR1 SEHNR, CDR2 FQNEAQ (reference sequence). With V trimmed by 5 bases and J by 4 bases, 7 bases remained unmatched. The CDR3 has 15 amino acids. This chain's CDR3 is CASSRSGAAYNEQFF. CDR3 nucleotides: TGTGCCAGCAGCCGTAGCGGGGCCGCGTACAATGAGCAGTTCTTC.

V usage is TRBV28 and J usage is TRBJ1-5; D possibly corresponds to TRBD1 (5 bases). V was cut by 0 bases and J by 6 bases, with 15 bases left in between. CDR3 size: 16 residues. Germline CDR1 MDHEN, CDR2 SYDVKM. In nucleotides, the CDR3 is TGTGCCAGCAGTTTATGGGACCGGGGCATGAGTCAGCCCCAGCATTTT. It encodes CASSLWDRGMSQPQHF.

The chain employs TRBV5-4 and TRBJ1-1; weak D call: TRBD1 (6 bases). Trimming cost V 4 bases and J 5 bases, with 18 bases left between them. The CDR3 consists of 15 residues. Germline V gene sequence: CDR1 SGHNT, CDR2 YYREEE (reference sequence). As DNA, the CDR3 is TGTGCCAGCAGCCCTCTTCGGGGGGCAGGGACTGAAGCTTTCTTT. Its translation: CASSPLRGAGTEAFF.

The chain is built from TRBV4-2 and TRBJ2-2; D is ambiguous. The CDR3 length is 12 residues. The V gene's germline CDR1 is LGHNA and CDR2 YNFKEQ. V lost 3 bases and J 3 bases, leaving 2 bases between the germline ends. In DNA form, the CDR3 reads TGTGCCAGCAGCCACGACACCGGGGAGCTGTTTTTT. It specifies CASSHDTGELFF.

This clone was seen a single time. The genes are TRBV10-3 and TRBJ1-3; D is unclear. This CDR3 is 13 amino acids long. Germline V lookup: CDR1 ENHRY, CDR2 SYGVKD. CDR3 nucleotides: TGTGCTACGGCGGCGGAGAAGTGGAACACCATATATTTT. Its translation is CATAAEKWNTIYF.

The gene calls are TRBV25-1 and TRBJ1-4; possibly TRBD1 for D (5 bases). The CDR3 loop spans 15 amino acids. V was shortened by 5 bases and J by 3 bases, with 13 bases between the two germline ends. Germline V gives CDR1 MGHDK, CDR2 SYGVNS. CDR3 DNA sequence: TGTGCCAGCAGTTTGCAGGGTTTGGCTAATGAAAAACTGTTTTTT. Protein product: CASSLQGLANEKLFF.

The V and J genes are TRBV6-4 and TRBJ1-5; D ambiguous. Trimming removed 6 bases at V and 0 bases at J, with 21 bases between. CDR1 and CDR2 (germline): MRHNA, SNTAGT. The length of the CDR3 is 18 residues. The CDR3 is CASRPVLRLNLSNQPQHF. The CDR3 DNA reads TGTGCCAGCAGACCCGTACTCAGACTAAACCTTAGCAATCAGCCCCAGCATTTT.

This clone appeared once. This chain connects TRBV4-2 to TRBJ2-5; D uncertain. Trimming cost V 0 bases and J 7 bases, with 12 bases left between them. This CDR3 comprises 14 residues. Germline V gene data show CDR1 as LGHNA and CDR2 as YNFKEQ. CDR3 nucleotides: TGTGCCAGCAGCCAAGATATTGGCCCGGGGACCCAGTACTTC. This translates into CASSQDIGPGTQYF.

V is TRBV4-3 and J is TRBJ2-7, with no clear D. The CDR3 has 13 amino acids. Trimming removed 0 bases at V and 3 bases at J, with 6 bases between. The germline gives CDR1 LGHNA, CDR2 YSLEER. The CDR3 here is CASSQDRNYEQYF. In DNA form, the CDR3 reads TGCGCCAGCAGCCAAGATAGGAACTACGAGCAGTACTTC.

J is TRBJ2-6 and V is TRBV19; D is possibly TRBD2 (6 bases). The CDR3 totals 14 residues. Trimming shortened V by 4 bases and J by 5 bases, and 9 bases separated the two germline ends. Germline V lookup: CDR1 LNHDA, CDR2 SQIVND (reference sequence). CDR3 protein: CASSRGVRANVLTF. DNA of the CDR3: TGTGCCAGTAGTAGGGGGGTTAGGGCCAACGTCCTGACTTTC.

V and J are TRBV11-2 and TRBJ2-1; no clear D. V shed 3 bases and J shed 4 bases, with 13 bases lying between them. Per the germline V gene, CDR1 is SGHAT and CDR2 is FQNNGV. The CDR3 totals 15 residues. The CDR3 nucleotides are TGTGCCAGCAGCTTGATCGGACCCTCTTACAATGAGCAGTTCTTC. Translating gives CASSLIGPSYNEQFF. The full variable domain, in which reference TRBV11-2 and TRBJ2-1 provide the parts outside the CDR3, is EAGVAQSPRYKIIEKRQSVAFWCNPISGHATLYWYQQILGQGPKLLIQFQNNGVVDDSQLPKDRFSAERLKGVDSTLKIQPAKLEDSAVYLCASSLIGPSYNEQFFGPGTRLTVL.

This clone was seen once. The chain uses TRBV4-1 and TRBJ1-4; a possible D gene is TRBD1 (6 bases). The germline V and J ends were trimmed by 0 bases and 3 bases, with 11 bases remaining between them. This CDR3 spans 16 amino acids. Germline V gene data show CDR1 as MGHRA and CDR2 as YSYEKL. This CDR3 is CASSQENRVANEKLFF. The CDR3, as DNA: TGCGCCAGCAGCCAAGAGAACAGGGTGGCTAATGAAAAACTGTTTTTT.

This CDR3 is CASSNSPGLSPEQYF. The CDR3 DNA follows: TGTGCCAGCAGCAACTCCCCGGGACTGAGCCCCGAGCAGTACTTC. The chain uses TRBV7-2 and TRBJ2-7; possibly TRBD2 for D (6 bases). This CDR3 is 15 amino acids long. Per germline, CDR1 SGHTA and CDR2 FQGNSA. Trimming left V 5 bases short and J 6 bases short, with 20 bases between.

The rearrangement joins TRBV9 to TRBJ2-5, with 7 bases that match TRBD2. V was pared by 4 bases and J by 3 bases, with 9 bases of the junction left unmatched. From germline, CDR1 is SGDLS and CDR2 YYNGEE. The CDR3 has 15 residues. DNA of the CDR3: TGTGCCAGCAGCCCAACCCCCGGGACTAAAGAGACCCAGTACTTC. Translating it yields CASSPTPGTKETQYF.